The source of this T cell receptor beta chain is a study of patients and donors after allogeneic stem cell transplantation (dated by TCRdb to 2020 to 2022). The library was built by means of RT-PCR. Sequenced on a NextSeq 550. Using fastp trimming at Q25 and MiXCR clonotype assembly, TCRdb reanalyzed the public sequencing data and kept in-frame beta chains. Rows with one shared CDR3 protein collapse into an entry with the most common genes and DNA. Across this sample there are about a million distinct CDR3 sequences, with roughly 17% seen only once. The ten largest clones take up around 6% of the sample. Trimmed from V: 5 bases; trimmed from J: 4 bases; junction bases lacking a gene match: 10. Counted from cysteine to phenylalanine, this CDR3 has 15 amino acids. CDR3 DNA only is kept here, 45 bases in frame from base 1. As encoded in the germline V gene (reference sequence), CDR1 is LNHNV while CDR2 is YYDKDF.

In this sample, this clonotype turned up a few times. Its antigen has not been determined. Base qualities are not provided; no much larger clone lies one nucleotide away. Recombination connected TRBV15 to TRBJ2-5, and 7 junction bases match TRBD2. Sequencing was carried out using blood, either unsorted or a sorted T cell fraction (not recorded which). This sequence was found in a human donor who was either an allogeneic HSCT recipient or a stem cell or donor lymphocyte infusion donor (not recorded which). It is not recorded whose cells these are; they may come from a transplant donor. CDR3 protein: CATSERSGARETQYF. The bases are TGTGCCACCAGCGAGCGGAGCGGGGCGAGAGAGACCCAGTACTTC.